A single sample gave rise to the 24 T cell receptor beta chains below, sequenced in a study of Graves' ophthalmopathy and Graves' hyperthyroidism (dated by TCRdb to the late 2010s). Sequencing took place on an Illumina HiSeq 2000. For repertoire sequencing, the TCR beta CDR3 regions were amplified from RNA transcripts. HTBI primers and the Qiagen OneStep RT-PCR kit were used in a first-round RT-PCR, which was followed by a second-round multiplex PCR, size selection and purification. The public reads were quality trimmed at Q25 with fastp and then assembled into clones with MiXCR by TCRdb, keeping productive beta chains. Rows are combined by CDR3 protein, so each entry shows the most common genes and DNA. This sample gives almost 750,000 distinct CDR3 sequences in total; roughly two fifths of them show up just once. The ten largest make up less than 55% of the sample. The sample was peripheral blood. Receptors were obtained from an adult man with Graves' ophthalmopathy.

The genes are TRBV7-2 and TRBJ2-5, with 13 bases that match TRBD2. The germline gives CDR1 SGHTA, CDR2 FQGNSA. The V gene end was trimmed by 5 bases and the J gene end by 4 bases; junction bases not matched to a gene: 7. This CDR3 has 16 amino acids. CDR3 coding DNA: TGTGCCAGCAGCCCGGGGACTAGCGGGACGCTAGAGACCCAGTACTTC. It specifies CASSPGTSGTLETQYF. Together with reference TRBV7-2 and TRBJ2-5, the CDR3 gives the full variable domain: GAGVSQSPSNKVTEKGKDVELRCDPISGHTALYWYRQSLGQGLEFLIYFQGNSAPDKSGLPSDRFSAERTGGSVSTLTIQRTQQEDSAVYLCASSPGTSGTLETQYFGPGTRLLVL.

The V call is TRBV2, the J call TRBJ1-2; D is possibly TRBD1 (5 bases). The CDR3 has 17 amino acids. Looked up from germline, CDR1 is SNHLY and CDR2 is FYNNEI. Trimming left V 7 bases short and J 2 bases short, with 23 bases between. Here the CDR3 reads CASNGGTRSLFNYGYTF. The CDR3 nucleotides read TGTGCCAGCAATGGGGGGACGAGGTCATTATTCAACTATGGCTACACCTTC.

This rearrangement joins TRBV25-1 to TRBJ2-2; D is uncertain. CDR1 MGHDK and CDR2 SYGVNS come from the germline V gene. V lost 6 bases and J lost 5, with 13 bases in between. This CDR3 region has 14 residues. The CDR3 region is CASRDISGTGELFF. The CDR3 nucleotides read TGTGCCAGCAGAGATATCTCGGGTACCGGGGAGCTGTTTTTT.

The sample holds a few counts of this clonotype. J is TRBJ2-7 and V is TRBV19, with 11 nucleotides matching TRBD1. CDR3 length: 15 amino acids. The V and J ends lost 5 bases and 3 bases, in that order; junction bases with no gene match: 6. The V gene's germline CDR1 is LNHDA and CDR2 SQIVND (reference sequence). The CDR3 bases are TGTGCCAGTAGTTTTGGACAGGGGGCCATCTACGAGCAGTACTTC. Translation gives CASSFGQGAIYEQYF.

The V gene is TRBV29-1, the J gene TRBJ2-5, with TRBD2 as a possible D gene (6 bases). Between the trimmed V and J ends, which lost 6 bases and 5 bases, there was a span of 10 bases. The CDR3 spans 11 residues. Germline V gene lookup returns CDR1 SQVTM and CDR2 ANQGSEA. CDR3 residues: CSVVEGETQYF. CDR3 DNA sequence: TGCAGCGTGGTGGAGGGGGAGACCCAGTACTTC.

This chain uses TRBV15 with TRBJ1-2, with no clear D. The ends were cut back, 3 bases at V and 0 bases at J, with 14 bases in the middle. From germline, CDR1 is LNHNV and CDR2 YYDKDF (reference sequence). CDR3 length: 16 residues. Here the CDR3 DNA reads TGTGCCACCAGCAGCCGGAACACCGAAGCTAACTATGGCTACACCTTC. Amino acids: CATSSRNTEANYGYTF.

The chain joins TRBV9 to TRBJ1-1, with TRBD1 matching 8 bases. The CDR3 extends over 14 amino acids. Germline V lookup: CDR1 SGDLS, CDR2 YYNGEE. V shed 4 bases and J 6 bases; nucleotides not matched to a gene: 8. This chain's CDR3 is CASSTGDRTAEAFF. CDR3 coding DNA: TGTGCCAGCAGCACCGGGGACAGGACTGCTGAAGCTTTCTTT.

The rearrangement links TRBV9 to TRBJ2-7, with 9 bases identical to TRBD1. The CDR3 covers 14 residues. V gave up 3 bases and J gave up 12 bases; unmatched junction bases: 13. Looked up from germline, CDR1 is SGDLS and CDR2 is YYNGEE. The CDR3, as DNA: TGTGCCAGCAGCGCGACCGGGACAGGGCCATATCTGTACTTC. Its translation: CASSATGTGPYLYF. Full variable domain (outside the CDR3, taken from reference TRBV9 and TRBJ2-7): DSGVTQTPKHLITATGQRVTLRCSPRSGDLSVYWYQQSLDQGLQFLIQYYNGEERAKGNILERFSAQQFPDLHSELNLSSLELGDSALYFCASSATGTGPYLYFGPGTRLTVT.

This clonotype was recorded a few times. The rearrangement links TRBV5-5 to TRBJ2-7, with TRBD2 matching over 7 bases. V shed 4 bases, J shed 6 bases, and the junction held 19 bases outside the gene matches. Germline assignment: CDR1 SGHKS and CDR2 YYEKEE (reference sequence). The CDR3 is 17 residues long. CDR3 DNA sequence: TGTGCCAGCAGCCACCGAAACCAGTTAGCGGGTCTGGTCGAGCAGTACTTC. Amino acid sequence: CASSHRNQLAGLVEQYF.

The gene calls are TRBV14 and TRBJ1-1; no clear D. The CDR3 is 13 residues long. V lost 6 bases and J lost 0, with 8 bases in between. CDR1 is SGHDN, CDR2 FVKESK, per germline. CDR3 loop: CASRQTMNTEAFF. CDR3 bases: TGTGCCAGCAGACAGACAATGAACACTGAAGCTTTCTTT.

This clonotype was counted at least ten times. The V gene is TRBV10-3, the J gene TRBJ1-1; possibly TRBD1 for D (5 bases). CDR3 length: 13 amino acids. Trimming removed 5 bases at V and 3 bases at J, with 10 bases between. Germline CDR1 is ENHRY and CDR2 is SYGVKD. In DNA form, the CDR3 reads TGTGCCATCAGTTATCGGGGGGACACTGAAGCTTTCTTT. Its translation is CAISYRGDTEAFF.

The V call is TRBV6-2 or TRBV6-3, the J call TRBJ1-2; TRBD1 is a possible D gene (6 bases). CDR3 length: 16 amino acids. Germline CDR1 reads MNHEY; CDR2 reads SVGEGT. Trimming removed 0 bases from V and 4 bases from J, with 15 bases in between. DNA for the CDR3: TGTGCCAGCAGTTACTCACCGGACAGTTCGTCCTATGGCTACACCTTC. Residues: CASSYSPDSSSYGYTF.

This clonotype has a single count. The chain carries TRBV20-1 and TRBJ1-1; a weak D match, TRBD1 (5 bases). Trimming shortened V by 1 base and J by 6 bases, and 12 bases separated the two germline ends. The CDR3 is 13 residues long. CDR1 is DFQATT, CDR2 SNEGSKA, per germline (reference sequence). The chain's CDR3 is CSARAGTGAEAFF. In DNA form, the CDR3 reads TGCAGTGCTAGAGCCGGGACTGGTGCTGAAGCTTTCTTT.

This clonotype was counted once. The V and J genes are TRBV11-2 and TRBJ2-7, with no clear D. CDR1 and CDR2 (germline): SGHAT, FQNNGV. Trimming took off 6 bases at V and 5 bases at J, with 14 bases between the two ends. CDR3 length: 13 amino acids. CDR3 sequence (DNA): TGTGCCAGCAGTTATTCTCTACCTGACGAGCAGTACTTC. It specifies CASSYSLPDEQYF.

The V call is TRBV19, the J call TRBJ1-1, with 7 bases aligning to TRBD1. This CDR3 is built from 14 residues. The germline V gene has CDR1 LNHDA and CDR2 SQIVND (reference sequence). Trimming took 6 bases from V and 4 from J; bases not matched to a gene: 8. CDR3 sequence: CASRPTGASTEAFF. CDR3 nucleotides: TGTGCCAGTAGGCCCACAGGGGCGTCCACTGAAGCTTTCTTT.

This clonotype came up many times. This chain uses TRBV29-1 with TRBJ2-5; D is ambiguous. CDR3 length: 14 amino acids. Germline assignment: CDR1 SQVTM and CDR2 ANQGSEA. V lost 6 bases, J lost 4 bases, and 18 bases lay in between. CDR3 coding DNA: TGCAGCGTGTCACGACCACGACCCCTAGAGACCCAGTACTTC. Encoded protein: CSVSRPRPLETQYF.

This clonotype occurred a few times. The chain carries TRBV7-9 and TRBJ1-6; D remains unclear. The CDR3 covers 13 residues. CDR1 and CDR2 from the germline V gene are SEHNR and FQNEAQ (reference sequence). V lost 2 bases to trimming and J lost 7 bases, with 6 bases between them. The DNA of the CDR3 is TGTGCCAGCAGCTTATATGCGAATTCACCCCTCCACTTT. As protein: CASSLYANSPLHF. The whole variable domain, filled in from reference TRBV7-9 and TRBJ1-6, reads DTGVSQNPRHKITKRGQNVTFRCDPISEHNRLYWYRQTLGQGPEFLTYFQNEAQLEKSRLLSDRFSAERPKGSFSTLEIQRTEQGDSAMYLCASSLYANSPLHFGNGTRLTVT.

This clonotype was observed a handful of times. This chain uses TRBV7-2 with TRBJ1-4; the D is unclear. CDR1 and CDR2 (germline): SGHTA, FQGNSA. The CDR3 spans 14 residues. The V end lost 5 bases, the J end lost 8 bases, and 15 bases lay between the germline ends. The chain's CDR3 is CASSPGEVGEKLFF. CDR3 sequence (DNA): TGTGCCAGCAGCCCCGGGGAGGTGGGAGAAAAACTGTTTTTT.

This chain links TRBV15 with TRBJ1-1; 8 nucleotides line up with TRBD1. CDR1 and CDR2 from the germline V gene are LNHNV and YYDKDF (reference sequence). The V and J ends lost 1 base and 2 bases, in that order; junction bases with no gene match: 3. This CDR3 is 15 amino acids long. This chain's CDR3 is CATSRGGQGNTEAFF. As DNA, the CDR3 is TGTGCCACCAGCAGAGGCGGACAGGGTAACACTGAAGCTTTCTTT.

This clonotype was observed at least ten times. The chain uses TRBV19 and TRBJ2-7, with D perhaps matching TRBD1 (5 bases). V dropped 3 bases and J dropped 3 bases, with 12 bases sitting between them. This CDR3 is built from 14 residues. Germline assignment: CDR1 LNHDA and CDR2 SQIVND (reference sequence). CDR3 sequence reads: CASSIKGWDYEQYF. The CDR3 nucleotides are TGTGCCAGTAGTATCAAGGGGTGGGACTACGAGCAGTACTTC.

This chain links TRBV20-1 with TRBJ2-7; TRBD1 matches at 10 bases. Germline-derived CDR1 and CDR2 are DFQATT and SNEGSKA (reference sequence). Trimming removed 1 base from V and 4 bases from J; junction bases left unmatched: 7. This CDR3 contains 15 residues. CDR3 residues: CSARGYGTGVYEQYF. The CDR3 DNA is TGCAGTGCTAGAGGGTATGGGACAGGGGTATACGAGCAGTACTTC.

This clonotype has only a few counts. The genes are TRBV6-6 and TRBJ2-5; D gene uncertain. This CDR3 is 14 amino acids long. From germline, CDR1 is MNHNY and CDR2 SVGAGI (reference sequence). Trimming took off 0 bases at V and 3 bases at J, with 8 bases between the two ends. In DNA, the CDR3 is TGTGCCAGCAGTTACTCGATTGGGGAAGAGACCCAGTACTTC. It yields the protein CASSYSIGEETQYF.

This clonotype was seen many times. The CDR3 sequence: CATSRPYREDPINTEAFF. The DNA for the CDR3 is TGTGCCACCAGCAGACCCTACAGGGAAGATCCTATTAACACTGAAGCTTTCTTT. The rearrangement links TRBV15 to TRBJ1-1; a weak D match, TRBD1 (6 bases). This CDR3 spans 18 amino acids. From germline, CDR1 is LNHNV and CDR2 YYDKDF (reference sequence). V was clipped by 2 bases and J by 2 bases, with 21 bases between them. The entire variable domain, with the rest obtained from reference TRBV15 and TRBJ1-1, is as follows: DAMVIQNPRYQVTQFGKPVTLSCSQTLNHNVMYWYQQKSSQAPKLLFHYYDKDFNNEADTPDNFQSRRPNTSFCFLDIRSPGLGDTAMYLCATSRPYREDPINTEAFFGQGTRLTVV.

The CDR3 DNA reads as TGTGCCAGTAGGGGGACAGGGAACTACGAGCAGTACTTC. It yields the protein CASRGTGNYEQYF. The V call is TRBV19, the J call TRBJ2-7; 9 nucleotides align to TRBD1. The length of the CDR3 is 13 residues. Germline V gives CDR1 LNHDA, CDR2 SQIVND (reference sequence). V lost 6 bases to trimming and J lost 3 bases; unmatched junction nucleotides: 3.